The present TCR beta chain was sequenced within a study of blood T cells in healthy people across ages (dated by TCRdb to about 2015). For the wider study: In model experiments, template switching captured about one uniquely barcoded TCR beta cDNA molecule for every two T cells. To track age-related changes in TCR beta repertoire diversity, the study relied on deep sequencing normalized with unique cDNA molecular identifiers. Four age groups were formed from the donors: young (average approximately 15 years), middle-aged (approximately 40), aged (under 70) and long-lived (approximately 80). Two additional independent replicas of 1 million unique cDNA reads from the same blood draw were analyzed for two donors (one aged 18 to 29 and one aged 80 or older). To avoid experimental bias, donors of different ages were distributed randomly across sequencing lanes. Overall results and qualifications from the work: Conclusive comparison of naive and antigen-experienced compartments was prevented by the profiling of bulk unsorted PBMCs. Estimates of total diversity from one million sequenced T cells were regarded as lower bounds and underestimates. Compared with the aged group, the long-lived group had more naive CD4+ T cells, fewer expanded clones and increased TCR diversity, a pattern suggesting age selection. The CMV infection status of donors was not known, potentially confounding age-related changes in expanded clonotypes. Observed TCR beta diversity per million T cells fell roughly linearly with age, and a significant reduction was already apparent by age around 40. The percentage of naive T cells measured by flow cytometry correlated strongly with observed TCR beta diversity.

As concerns this clonotype: Its antigen specificity is not known. One base away there is no much larger clone; base qualities are not given.

The roughly 39 donors, aged about 6 to 90 years, were systemically healthy Caucasian individuals from Russia. Each donor gave ten milliliters of peripheral blood, drawn into EDTA-treated Vacutainer tubes. Ficoll-Paque density-gradient centrifugation was used to isolate PBMCs, with at least 6.5 million per sample. Trizol reagent was used to extract total RNA from PBMCs, with at least 6 micrograms per sample. For every donor, an aliquot of PBMCs went through flow cytometry to measure the percentages of naive CD45RAhigh/CD27high T cells. CDR1 and CDR2, per the germline V gene (reference sequence), are PRHDT and FYEKMQ. V is trimmed back by 4 bases and J by 0 bases, and the junction contains 7 bases that no gene match accounts for. Measured from the cysteine to the phenylalanine, the CDR3 is 17 residues long. Of all the DNA, just the CDR3 is kept, 51 bases in frame from base 1. Library prep was done by 5' RACE. Sequencer: Illumina HiSeq 2500. The second PCR ran for roughly 7 to 12 cycles and used a J-beta primer mix along with a sample-barcoded 5' primer. Each TCR beta cDNA molecule received a unique molecular identifier from a template-switch 5' adaptor carrying 12 random nucleotides. Each sample yielded at least 3 million CDR3-containing paired-end reads. All of the RNA was converted into first-strand cDNA using the Mint cDNA synthesis kit, with a TRBC-specific oligonucleotide serving as the primer. All cDNA was treated with uracil-DNA glycosylase and then went through a first 18-cycle PCR with the universal primers M1SS and BC2_uni_R. Concerning the study's data processing: Normalization of each sample was performed by random selection of 1 million high-quality reads, each carrying a distinct molecular identifier. Reads sharing molecular identifiers were discarded rather than binned into consensus sequences. CDR3 identification, clonotype clustering and error correction used MiTCR with a Q25 quality threshold and the strictest error-elimination algorithm. A nonparametric unseen species model with Euler transformation was used to estimate a lower bound on total TCR beta diversity. Using fastp trimming at Q25 and MiXCR clonotype assembly, TCRdb reanalyzed the public sequencing data and kept in-frame beta chains. Rows merge per CDR3 protein into single entries with the most common DNA and genes. None of the V and J calls come from the authors' own analysis; TCRdb made them. Within this sample are approximately 900,000 distinct CDR3 sequences, with around 48% of them counted one time only. The leading ten clones occupy roughly 13% of the sample.

The receptor's source is a man aged 25 to 40 in good health. The sequencing sample was made of blood. This chain is built from TRBV13 and TRBJ2-3, and 10 junction bases match TRBD1. CDR3 region: CASSSNLDRGSTDTQYF. In nucleotides, the sequence is TGTGCCAGCAGCTCAAACCTGGACAGGGGGAGCACAGATACGCAGTATTTT.